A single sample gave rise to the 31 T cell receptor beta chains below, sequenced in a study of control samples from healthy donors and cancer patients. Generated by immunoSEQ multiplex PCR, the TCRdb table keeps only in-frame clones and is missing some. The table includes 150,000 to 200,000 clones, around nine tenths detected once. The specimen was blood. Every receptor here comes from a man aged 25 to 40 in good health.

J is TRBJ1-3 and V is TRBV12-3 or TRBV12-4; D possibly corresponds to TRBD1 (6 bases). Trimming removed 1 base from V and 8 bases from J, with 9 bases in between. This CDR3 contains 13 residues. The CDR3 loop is CASSLVAGDTIYF. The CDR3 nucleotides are TGTGCCAGCAGTTTAGTGGCAGGGGACACCATATATTTT.

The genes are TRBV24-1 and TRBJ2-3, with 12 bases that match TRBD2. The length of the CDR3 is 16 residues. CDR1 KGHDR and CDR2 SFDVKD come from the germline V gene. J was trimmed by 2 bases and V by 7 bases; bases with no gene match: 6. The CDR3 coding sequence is TGTGCCACCAGCGCCGGGACTAGCGGGTTCACAGATACGCAGTATTTT. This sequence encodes CATSAGTSGFTDTQYF.

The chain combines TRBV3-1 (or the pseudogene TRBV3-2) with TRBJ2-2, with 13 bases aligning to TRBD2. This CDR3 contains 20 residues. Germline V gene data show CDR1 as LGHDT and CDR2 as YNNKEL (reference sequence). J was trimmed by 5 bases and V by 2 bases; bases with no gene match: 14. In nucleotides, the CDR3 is TGTGCCAGCAGCCAAAGAGGGGGGACTAGCGGGACCCCGGGGACCGGGGAGCTGTTTTTT. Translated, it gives CASSQRGGTSGTPGTGELFF.

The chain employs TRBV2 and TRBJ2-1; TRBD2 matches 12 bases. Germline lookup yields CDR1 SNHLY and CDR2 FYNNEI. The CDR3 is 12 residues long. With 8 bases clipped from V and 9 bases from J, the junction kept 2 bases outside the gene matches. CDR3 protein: CASRTSGAEQFF. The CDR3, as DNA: TGTGCCAGCCGGACTAGCGGGGCTGAGCAGTTCTTC.

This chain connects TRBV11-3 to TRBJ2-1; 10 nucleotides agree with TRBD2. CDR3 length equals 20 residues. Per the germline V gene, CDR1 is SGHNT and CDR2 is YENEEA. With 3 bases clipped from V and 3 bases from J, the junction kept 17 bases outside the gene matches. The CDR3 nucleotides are TGTGCCAGCAGCTTCCCCCCTAGCGGGGGCCAAAATTCCCTCTACAATGAGCAGTTCTTC. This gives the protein CASSFPPSGGQNSLYNEQFF.

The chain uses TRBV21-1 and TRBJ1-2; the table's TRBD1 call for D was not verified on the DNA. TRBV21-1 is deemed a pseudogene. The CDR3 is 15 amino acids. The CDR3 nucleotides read TGTGCCAGCAGCAAAGCGACAGGGTTAGACTATGGCTACACCTTC. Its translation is CASSKATGLDYGYTF.

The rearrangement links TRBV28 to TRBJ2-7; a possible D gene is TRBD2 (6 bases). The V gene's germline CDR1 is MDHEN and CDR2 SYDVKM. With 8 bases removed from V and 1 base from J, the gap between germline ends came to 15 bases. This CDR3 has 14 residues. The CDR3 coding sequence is TGTGCCAGCCTCGGGACCGGAGGGTCCTACGAGCAGTACTTC. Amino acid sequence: CASLGTGGSYEQYF.

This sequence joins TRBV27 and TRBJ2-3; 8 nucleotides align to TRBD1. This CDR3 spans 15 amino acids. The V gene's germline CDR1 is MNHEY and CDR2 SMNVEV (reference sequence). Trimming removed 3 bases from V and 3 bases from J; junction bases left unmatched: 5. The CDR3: CASSFGQGLTDTQYF. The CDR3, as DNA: TGTGCCAGCAGTTTCGGACAGGGCCTGACAGATACGCAGTATTTT.

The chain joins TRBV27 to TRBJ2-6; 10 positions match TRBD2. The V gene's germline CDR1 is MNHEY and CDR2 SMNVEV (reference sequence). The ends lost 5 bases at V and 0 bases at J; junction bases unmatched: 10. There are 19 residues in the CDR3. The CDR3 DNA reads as TGTGCCAGCAGTCCAAGGTCTGCTAGCGGGGGCTCTGGGGCCAACGTCCTGACTTTC. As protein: CASSPRSASGGSGANVLTF.

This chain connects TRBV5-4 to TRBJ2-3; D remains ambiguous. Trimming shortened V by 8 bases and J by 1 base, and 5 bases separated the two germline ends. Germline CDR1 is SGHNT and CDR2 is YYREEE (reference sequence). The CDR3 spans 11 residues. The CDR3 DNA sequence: TGTGCCAGTGTGGGCACAGATACGCAGTATTTT. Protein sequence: CASVGTDTQYF.

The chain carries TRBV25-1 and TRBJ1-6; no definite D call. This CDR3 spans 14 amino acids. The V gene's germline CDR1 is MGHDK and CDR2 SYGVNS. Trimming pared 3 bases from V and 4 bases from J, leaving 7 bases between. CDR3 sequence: CASSDVYYNSPLHF. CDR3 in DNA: TGTGCCAGCAGTGATGTGTATTATAATTCACCCCTCCACTTT.

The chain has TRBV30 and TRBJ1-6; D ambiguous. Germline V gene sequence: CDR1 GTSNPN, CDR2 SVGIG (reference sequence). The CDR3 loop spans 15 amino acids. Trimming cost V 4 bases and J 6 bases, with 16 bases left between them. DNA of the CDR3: TGTGCCTGGACTCTGGGAATAAATACTAATTCACCCCTCCACTTT. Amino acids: CAWTLGINTNSPLHF. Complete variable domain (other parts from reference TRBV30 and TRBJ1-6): SQTIHQWPATLVQPVGSPLSLECTVEGTSNPNLYWYRQAAGRGLQLLFYSVGIGQISSEVPQNLSASRPQDRQFILSSKKLLLSDSGFYLCAWTLGINTNSPLHFGNGTRLTVT.

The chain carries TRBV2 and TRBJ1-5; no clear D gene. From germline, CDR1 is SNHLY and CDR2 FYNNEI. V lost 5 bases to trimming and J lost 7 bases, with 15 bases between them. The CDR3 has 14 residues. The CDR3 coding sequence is TGTGCCAGCAGTCCTGACACCCCTAACCAGCCCCAGCATTTT. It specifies CASSPDTPNQPQHF.

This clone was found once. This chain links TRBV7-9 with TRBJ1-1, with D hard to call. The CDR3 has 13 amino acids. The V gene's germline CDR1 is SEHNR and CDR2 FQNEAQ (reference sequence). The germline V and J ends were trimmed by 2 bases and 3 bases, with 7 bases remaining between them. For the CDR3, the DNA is TGTGCCAGCAGCTTAATGATCGACACTGAAGCTTTCTTT. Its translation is CASSLMIDTEAFF.

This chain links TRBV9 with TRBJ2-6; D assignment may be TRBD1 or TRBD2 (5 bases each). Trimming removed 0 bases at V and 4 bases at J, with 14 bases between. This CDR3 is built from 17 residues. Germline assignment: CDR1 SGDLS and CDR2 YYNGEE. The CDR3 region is CASSVVLGAGGANVLTF. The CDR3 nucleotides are TGTGCCAGCAGCGTAGTTCTCGGGGCTGGAGGGGCCAACGTCCTGACTTTC.

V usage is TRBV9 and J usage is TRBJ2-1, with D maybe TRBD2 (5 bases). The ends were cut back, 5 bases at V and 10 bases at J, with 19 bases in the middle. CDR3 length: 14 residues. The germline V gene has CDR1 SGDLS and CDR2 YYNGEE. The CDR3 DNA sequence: TGTGCCAGCAGTATGCCGGACTCCGCAAGAGAGCAGTTCTTC. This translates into CASSMPDSAREQFF.

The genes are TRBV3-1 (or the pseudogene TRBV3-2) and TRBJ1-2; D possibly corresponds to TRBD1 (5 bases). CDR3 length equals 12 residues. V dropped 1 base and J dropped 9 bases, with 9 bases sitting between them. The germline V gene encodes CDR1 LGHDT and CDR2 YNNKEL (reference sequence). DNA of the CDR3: TGTGCCAGCAGCCAAGGAGGGGCCCGCTACACCTTC. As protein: CASSQGGARYTF.

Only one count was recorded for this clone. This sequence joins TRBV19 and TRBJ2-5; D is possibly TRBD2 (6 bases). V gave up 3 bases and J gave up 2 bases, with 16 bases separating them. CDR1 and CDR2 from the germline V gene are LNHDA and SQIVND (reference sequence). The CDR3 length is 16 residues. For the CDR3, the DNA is TGTGCCAGTAGTATTTGGGTCGCAGGACTACAAGAGACCCAGTACTTC. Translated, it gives CASSIWVAGLQETQYF.

CDR3 amino acids: CASSLDPKGGYTF. The CDR3 DNA reads TGTGCCAGCAGCTTAGACCCAAAGGGTGGCTACACCTTC. The rearrangement links TRBV7-2 to TRBJ1-2; D not certain. With 1 base removed from V and 7 bases from J, the gap between germline ends came to 10 bases. There are 13 residues in the CDR3. In germline, CDR1 is SGHTA, CDR2 FQGNSA. Using reference TRBV7-2 and TRBJ1-2 for the parts outside the CDR3, the full variable domain is GAGVSQSPSNKVTEKGKDVELRCDPISGHTALYWYRQSLGQGLEFLIYFQGNSAPDKSGLPSDRFSAERTGGSVSTLTIQRTQQEDSAVYLCASSLDPKGGYTFGSGTRLTVV.

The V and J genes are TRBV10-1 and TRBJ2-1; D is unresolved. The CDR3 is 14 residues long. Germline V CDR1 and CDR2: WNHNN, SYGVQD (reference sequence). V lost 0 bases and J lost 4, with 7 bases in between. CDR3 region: CASSESTSYNEQFF. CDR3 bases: TGCGCCAGCAGTGAGTCGACCTCTTACAATGAGCAGTTCTTC.

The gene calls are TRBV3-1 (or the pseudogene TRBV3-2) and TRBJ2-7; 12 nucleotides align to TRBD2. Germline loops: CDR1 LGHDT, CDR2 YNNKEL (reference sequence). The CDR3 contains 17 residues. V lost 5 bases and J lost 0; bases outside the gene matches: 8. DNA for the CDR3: TGTGCCAGCAGCTCCGGACTAGCGGGACTCTACTCCTACGAGCAGTACTTC. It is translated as CASSSGLAGLYSYEQYF.

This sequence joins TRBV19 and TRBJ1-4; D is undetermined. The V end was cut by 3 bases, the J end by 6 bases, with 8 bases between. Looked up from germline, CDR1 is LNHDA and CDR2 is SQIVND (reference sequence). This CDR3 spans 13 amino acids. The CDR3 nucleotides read TGTGCCAGTAGTATTGAGACGTATGAAAAACTGTTTTTT. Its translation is CASSIETYEKLFF. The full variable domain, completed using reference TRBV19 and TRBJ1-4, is DGGITQSPKYLFRKEGQNVTLSCEQNLNHDAMYWYRQDPGQGLRLIYYSQIVNDFQKGDIAEGYSVSREKKESFPLTVTSAQKNPTAFYLCASSIETYEKLFFGSGTQLSVL.

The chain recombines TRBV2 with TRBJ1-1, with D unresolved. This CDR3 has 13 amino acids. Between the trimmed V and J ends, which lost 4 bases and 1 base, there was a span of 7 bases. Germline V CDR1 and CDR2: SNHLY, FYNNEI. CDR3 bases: TGTGCCAGCAGTGTCGGAGAGAACACTGAAGCTTTCTTT. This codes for CASSVGENTEAFF.

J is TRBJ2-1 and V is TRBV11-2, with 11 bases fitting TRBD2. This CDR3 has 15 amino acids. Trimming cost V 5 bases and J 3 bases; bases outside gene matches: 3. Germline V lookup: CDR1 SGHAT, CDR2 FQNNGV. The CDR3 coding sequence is TGTGCCAGCAGCCGCCTAGCGGGGGGCTACAATGAGCAGTTCTTC. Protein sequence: CASSRLAGGYNEQFF.

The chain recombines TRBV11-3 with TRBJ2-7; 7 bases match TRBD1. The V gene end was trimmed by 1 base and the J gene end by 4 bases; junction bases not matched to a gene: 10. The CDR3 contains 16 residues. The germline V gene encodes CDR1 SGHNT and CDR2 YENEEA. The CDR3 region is CASSLVEGAEGYEQYF. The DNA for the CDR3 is TGTGCCAGCAGCTTAGTTGAGGGGGCGGAAGGGTACGAGCAGTACTTC.

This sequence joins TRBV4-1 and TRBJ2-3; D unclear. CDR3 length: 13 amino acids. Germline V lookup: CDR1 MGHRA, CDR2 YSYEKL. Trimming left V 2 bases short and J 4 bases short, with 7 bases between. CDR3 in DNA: TGCGCCAGCAGCCAACGAAGTCCAGATACGCAGTATTTT. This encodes CASSQRSPDTQYF.

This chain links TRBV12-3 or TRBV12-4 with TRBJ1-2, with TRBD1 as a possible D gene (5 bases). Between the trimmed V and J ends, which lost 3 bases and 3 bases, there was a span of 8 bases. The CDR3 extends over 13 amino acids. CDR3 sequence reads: CASSLGLHYGYTF. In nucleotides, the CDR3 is TGTGCCAGCAGTTTGGGGCTGCACTATGGCTACACCTTC.

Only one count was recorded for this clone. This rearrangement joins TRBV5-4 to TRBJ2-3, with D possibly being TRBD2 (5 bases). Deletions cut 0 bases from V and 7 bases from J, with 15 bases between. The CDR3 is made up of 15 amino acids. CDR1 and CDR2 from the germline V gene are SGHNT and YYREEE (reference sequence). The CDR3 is CASSLVAGLMYTQYF. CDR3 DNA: TGTGCCAGCAGCTTGGTGGCGGGTCTAATGTATACGCAGTATTTT.

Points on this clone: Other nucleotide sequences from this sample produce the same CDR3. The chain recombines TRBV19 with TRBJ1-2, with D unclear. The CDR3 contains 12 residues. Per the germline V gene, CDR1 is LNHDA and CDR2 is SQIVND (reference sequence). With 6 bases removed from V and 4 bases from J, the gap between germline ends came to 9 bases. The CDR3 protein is CASRETGYGYTF. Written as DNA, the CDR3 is TGTGCCAGTAGGGAGACCGGCTATGGCTACACCTTC.

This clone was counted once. Here the CDR3 reads CASSSLGNEQYF. The DNA for the CDR3 is TGTGCCAGCAGTTCCTTAGGGAACGAGCAGTACTTC. The rearrangement links TRBV12-3 or TRBV12-4 to TRBJ2-7; D is uncertain. V gave up 4 bases and J gave up 5 bases, with 9 bases separating them. This CDR3 contains 12 residues.

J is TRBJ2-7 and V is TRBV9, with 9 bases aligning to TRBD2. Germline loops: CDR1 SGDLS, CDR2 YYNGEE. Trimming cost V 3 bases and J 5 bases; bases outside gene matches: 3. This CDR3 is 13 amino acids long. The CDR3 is CASSETSGDEQYF. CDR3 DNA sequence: TGTGCCAGCAGCGAGACTAGCGGAGACGAGCAGTACTTC.